The 10 T cell receptor beta chains in this list originate from one sample, sequenced in a study of blood T cell repertoires in COVID-19. The protocol was immunoSEQ multiplex PCR, while the TCRdb copy is restricted to in-frame clones and leaves out a portion. The repertoire has 88,000 or so clones, roughly 90% of them found once; the top ten carry 0.95% to 1.5%. The sequenced sample consisted of PBMCs or T cells enriched from blood (not recorded which). The receptors were gathered from a woman aged 45-65 years with acute COVID-19.

The chain has TRBV6-1 and TRBJ1-5; D may be TRBD1 (6 bases). Germline V gene data show CDR1 as MNHNS and CDR2 as SASEGT. V shed 2 bases and J shed 5 bases, with 10 bases lying between them. The CDR3 length is 14 residues. The CDR3 bases are TGTGCCAGCAGTGAACAGGGGCGGTATCAGCCCCAGCATTTT. Translation gives CASSEQGRYQPQHF.

In its sample, this clone was seen once. This chain links TRBV5-6 with TRBJ1-3, with TRBD1 matching over 7 bases. Losses at the gene ends were 1 base for V and 0 bases for J; bases not matched to a gene: 10. The CDR3 covers 18 residues. Germline values: CDR1 SGHDT, CDR2 YYEEEE. The CDR3 is CASSLLGGQFDSGNTIYF. The CDR3 coding sequence is TGTGCCAGCAGCTTGCTGGGGGGACAGTTCGACTCTGGAAACACCATATATTTT.

The chain couples TRBV27 to TRBJ1-2; D uncertain. Germline V gives CDR1 MNHEY, CDR2 SMNVEV (reference sequence). The V end was cut by 5 bases, the J end by 2 bases, with 6 bases between. The CDR3 has 12 amino acids. DNA of the CDR3: TGTGCCAGCAGTGGACTCAACTATGGCTACACCTTC. Translation: CASSGLNYGYTF.

This sequence joins TRBV7-2 and TRBJ2-7; a possible D gene is TRBD2 (6 bases). CDR1 and CDR2 from the germline V gene are SGHTA and FQGNSA. Trimming pared 3 bases from V and 3 bases from J, leaving 12 bases between. The CDR3 totals 14 residues. The CDR3 spells CASSFAGNNYEQYF. As DNA, the CDR3 is TGTGCCAGCAGCTTTGCGGGAAATAACTACGAGCAGTACTTC.

This rearrangement joins TRBV7-2 to TRBJ2-3; no clear D gene. Trimming removed 4 bases at V and 5 bases at J, with 4 bases between. This CDR3 is built from 11 residues. Looked up from germline, CDR1 is SGHTA and CDR2 is FQGNSA. CDR3 DNA sequence: TGTGCCAGCAGCTCCCGAGATACGCAGTATTTT. Its protein product is CASSSRDTQYF.

The V call is TRBV6-5, the J call TRBJ1-3; D gene unclear. Germline V gene lookup returns CDR1 MNHEY and CDR2 SVGAGI. Trimming removed 2 bases from V and 6 bases from J, with 5 bases in between. The CDR3 extends over 12 amino acids. CDR3 bases: TGTGCCAGCAGTTACCGGGAAAACACCATATATTTT. Encoded protein: CASSYRENTIYF.

The chain carries TRBV15 and TRBJ2-7, with 13 bases matching TRBD2. CDR1 is LNHNV and CDR2 is YYDKDF in the germline V gene (reference sequence). The trim removed 5 bases at V and 7 bases at J, leaving 2 bases unmatched. CDR3 length: 13 amino acids. DNA for the CDR3: TGTGCCACCAGCGGACTAGCGGGAGTGGAGCAGTACTTC. It translates to CATSGLAGVEQYF.

The chain couples TRBV5-1 to TRBJ1-3, with TRBD1 as a possible D gene (6 bases). The ends were cut back, 4 bases at V and 0 bases at J, with 11 bases in the middle. The CDR3 contains 15 residues. The V gene's germline CDR1 is SGHRS and CDR2 YFSETQ. As DNA, the CDR3 is TGCGCCAGCAGCCGGGACACGATCTCTGGAAACACCATATATTTT. Residues: CASSRDTISGNTIYF.

The chain is built from TRBV9 and TRBJ2-7; D ambiguous. The CDR3 spans 11 residues. Germline CDR1 is SGDLS and CDR2 is YYNGEE. Between the trimmed V and J ends, which lost 3 bases and 6 bases, there was a span of 7 bases. The CDR3, as DNA: TGTGCCAGCAGCGCCGGTAGCGAGCAGTACTTC. It translates to CASSAGSEQYF.

The chain combines TRBV5-6 with TRBJ2-3; TRBD2 matches at 7 bases. CDR1 is SGHDT, CDR2 YYEEEE, per germline. The length of the CDR3 is 16 residues. The V segment lost 4 bases and the J segment 4 bases; nucleotides outside the gene matches: 12. CDR3 bases: TGTGCCAGCAGCGGCTCTTTCGGACTAGGGGCAGATACGCAGTATTTT. Protein product: CASSGSFGLGADTQYF.